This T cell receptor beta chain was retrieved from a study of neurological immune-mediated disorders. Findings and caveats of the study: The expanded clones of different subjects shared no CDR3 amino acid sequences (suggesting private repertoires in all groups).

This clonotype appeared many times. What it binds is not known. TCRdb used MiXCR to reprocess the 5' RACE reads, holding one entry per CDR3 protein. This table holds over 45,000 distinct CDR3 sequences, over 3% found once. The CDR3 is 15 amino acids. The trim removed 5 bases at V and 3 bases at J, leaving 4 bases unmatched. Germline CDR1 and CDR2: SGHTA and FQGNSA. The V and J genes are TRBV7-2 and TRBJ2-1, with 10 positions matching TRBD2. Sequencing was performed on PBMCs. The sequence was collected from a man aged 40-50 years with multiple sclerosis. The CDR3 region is CASSPSGGHYNEQFF. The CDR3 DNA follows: TGTGCCAGCAGCCCTAGCGGGGGCCACTACAATGAGCAGTTCTTC. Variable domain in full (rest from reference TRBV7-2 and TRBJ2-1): GAGVSQSPSNKVTEKGKDVELRCDPISGHTALYWYRQSLGQGLEFLIYFQGNSAPDKSGLPSDRFSAERTGGSVSTLTIQRTQQEDSAVYLCASSPSGGHYNEQFFGPGTRLTVL.